The sample holds many counts of the clone carrying this T cell receptor beta chain. The antigen is not known. This sample is drawn from a study of shared clonotypes between healthy human individuals. DNA at around 210 ng, roughly 27,000 T cell genomes, went into sorted-subset replicate PCRs. The table came from immunoSEQ multiplex PCR; TCRdb's copy has only in-frame clones and leaves some out. The sample gives around 700,000 clones, about two thirds of which show up once; about 2% is in the top ten. Study results and caveats: Investigators expected sequencing depth to affect clonotype sharing among donors.

This CDR3 is 14 amino acids long. Trimming pared 2 bases from V and 3 bases from J, leaving 10 bases between. Germline CDR1 and CDR2: PRHDT and FYEKMQ (reference sequence). Sequencing was done on a sample of memory CD4+ T cells sorted from blood. Noted subset: CD45RA-negative fraction. The chain combines TRBV13 with TRBJ1-2; D may be TRBD1 (6 bases). The sequence came from a woman in her 30s in good health. CDR3 sequence (DNA): TGTGCCAGCAGCTTACAGGGGTTGGACTATGGCTACACCTTC. It encodes CASSLQGLDYGYTF.